Reported below is one T cell receptor (beta chain). In TCRdb, the RT-PCR reads were re-called with MiXCR into one record per CDR3 protein. The profile shows more than 600,000 distinct CDR3 sequences, about 14% of them singletons. The V gene's germline CDR1 is MDHEN and CDR2 SYDVKM. This CDR3 region has 14 residues. Between the trimmed V and J ends, which lost 6 bases and 1 base, there was a span of 9 bases. This clonotype was obtained from a female donor in good health, serving as a healthy control. This chain joins TRBV28 and TRBJ2-2, with D maybe TRBD2 (6 bases). Sequenced: memory CD4+ T cells from blood. DNA for the CDR3: TGTGCCAGCAGGGACTACATGAACACCGGGGAGCTGTTTTTT. Protein: CASRDYMNTGELFF.